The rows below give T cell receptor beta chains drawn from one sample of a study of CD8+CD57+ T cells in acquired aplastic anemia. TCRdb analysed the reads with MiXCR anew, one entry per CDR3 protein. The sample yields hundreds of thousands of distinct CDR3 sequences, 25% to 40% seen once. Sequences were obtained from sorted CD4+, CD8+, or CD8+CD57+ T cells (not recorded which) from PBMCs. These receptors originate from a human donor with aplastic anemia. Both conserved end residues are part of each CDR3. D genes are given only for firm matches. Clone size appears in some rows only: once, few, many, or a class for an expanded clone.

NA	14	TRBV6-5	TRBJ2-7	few	TGTGCCAGCCTGACCTCAGCGCGTTCCTACGAGCAGTACTTC	CASLTSARSYEQYF
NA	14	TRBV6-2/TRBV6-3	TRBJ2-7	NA	TGTGCCAGCAGCCTCCGGCCGATGGGGGATGAGCAGTACTTC	CASSLRPMGDEQYF
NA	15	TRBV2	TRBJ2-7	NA	TGTGCCAGCAGTGATTCAGGGAGCTCCTACAATGAGCAGTACTTC	CASSDSGSSYNEQYF
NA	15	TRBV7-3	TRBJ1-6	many	TGTGCCAGCAGCTTAACGGGCCACTATAATTCACCCCTCCACTTT	CASSLTGHYNSPLHF
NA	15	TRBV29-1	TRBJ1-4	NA	TGCAGCGTTCGACCCGGGGCCAGGGGTAATGAAAAACTGTTTTTT	CSVRPGARGNEKLFF
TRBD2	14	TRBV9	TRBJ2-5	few	TGTGCCAGCAGCGATAGCGGGGGGGACGAGACCCAGTACTTC	CASSDSGGDETQYF
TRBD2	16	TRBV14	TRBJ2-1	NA	TGTGCCAGCAGAAGAACTAGCGGGCCCAGCGACAATGAGCAGTTCTTC	CASRRTSGPSDNEQFF
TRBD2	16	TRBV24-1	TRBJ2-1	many	TGTGCCACCAGTGTACCGGGACTAGCGGGAGGGAATGAGCAGTTCTTC	CATSVPGLAGGNEQFF
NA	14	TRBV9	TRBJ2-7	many	TGTGCCAGCAGCGTAGAGGCTACCTCCTACGAGCAGTACTTC	CASSVEATSYEQYF
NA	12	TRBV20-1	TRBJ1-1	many	TGCAGTGCTAGAGAGGTAAGCACTGAAGCTTTCTTT	CSAREVSTEAFF
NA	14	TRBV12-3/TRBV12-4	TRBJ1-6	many	TGTGCCAGCAGGTCAAGCTCCTATAATTCACCCCTCCACTTT	CASRSSSYNSPLHF
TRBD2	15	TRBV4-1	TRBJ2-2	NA	TGCGCCAGCAGCCCAGGACTAGTGGGCACCGGGGAGCTGCTTTTT	CASSPGLVGTGELLF
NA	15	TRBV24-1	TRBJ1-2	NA	TGTGCCACCAGTTTATCGGCGAGCGAGGTCTATGGCTACACCTTC	CATSLSASEVYGYTF
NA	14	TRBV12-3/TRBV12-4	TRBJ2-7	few	TGTGCCAGCAGTCCCTTGGGGGTACCCTACGAGCAGTACTTC	CASSPLGVPYEQYF
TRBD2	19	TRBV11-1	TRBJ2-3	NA	TGTGCCAGCAGCTTACCCGGGACTAGCGGGTCTGACGGCACAGATACGCAGTATTTT	CASSLPGTSGSDGTDTQYF
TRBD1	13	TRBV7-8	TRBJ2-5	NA	TGTGCCTGGACAGGGAAGGGTTTGGAGACCCAGTACTTC	CAWTGKGLETQYF
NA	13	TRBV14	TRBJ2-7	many	TGTGCCAGCAGCCTGGTTCCTGAAAGCGAGCAGTACTTC	CASSLVPESEQYF
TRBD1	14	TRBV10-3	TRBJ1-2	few	TGTGCCAGCTGTCCGGGACAGGGTGTTTATGGCTACACCTTC	CASCPGQGVYGYTF
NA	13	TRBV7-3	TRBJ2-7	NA	TGTGCCAGCAGCTTAGGTTCGGGGGAGGAGCTGTACTTC	CASSLGSGEELYF
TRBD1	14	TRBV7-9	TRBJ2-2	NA	TGTGCCAGCAGCCAAGCTACAGGGGCCGGGGAGCTGTTTTTT	CASSQATGAGELFF
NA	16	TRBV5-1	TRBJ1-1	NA	TGCGCCAGCAGCTCGACGGACAGCACGGGGGACACTGAAGCTTTCTTT	CASSSTDSTGDTEAFF
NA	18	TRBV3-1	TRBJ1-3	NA	TGTGCCAGCAGCCAGGGGAGGGAGACAATCATTTCTGGAAACACCATATATTTT	CASSQGRETIISGNTIYF
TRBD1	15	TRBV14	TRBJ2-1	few	TGTGCCACCAGTGAGGGGACAGGGTATTATAATGAGCAGTTCTTC	CATSEGTGYYNEQFF
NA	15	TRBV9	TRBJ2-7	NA	TGTGCCAGCAGCGTAGACAGACCGGGCTCCTACGAGCAGTACTTC	CASSVDRPGSYEQYF
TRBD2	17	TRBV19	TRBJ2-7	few	TGTGCCAGTAGTATAGCGGCTAGCGGGAGTTTAAGCTACGAGCAGTACTTC	CASSIAASGSLSYEQYF
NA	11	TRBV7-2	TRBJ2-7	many	TGTGCCAGCAGCGAAGACAGTCGGCAGTACTTC	CASSEDSRQYF
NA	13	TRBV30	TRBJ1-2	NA	TGTGCCTGGAGTAGCGGAAACCCCTATGGCTACACCTTC	CAWSSGNPYGYTF
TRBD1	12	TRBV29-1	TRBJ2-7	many	TGCAGCGGAAGGACAGGGACCTACGAGCAGTACTTC	CSGRTGTYEQYF
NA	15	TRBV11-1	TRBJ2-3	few	TGTGCCAGCAGCTTCGATCAGGGACAAGCAGATACGCAGTATTTT	CASSFDQGQADTQYF
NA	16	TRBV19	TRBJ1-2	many	TGTGCCAGTAGTATTCAGACGGGAGAGGGCATCTATGGCTACACCTTC	CASSIQTGEGIYGYTF
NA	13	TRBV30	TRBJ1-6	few	TGTGCCTGGAGTGGGCAGCTTAATTCACCCCTCCACTTT	CAWSGQLNSPLHF
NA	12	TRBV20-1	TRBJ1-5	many	TGCAGTGCTAGTTCGGGAAATCAGCCCCAGCATTTT	CSASSGNQPQHF
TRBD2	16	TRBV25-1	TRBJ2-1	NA	TGTGCCAGCAGCCAAATTAGCGGGAGGTCCTACAATGAGCAGTTCTTC	CASSQISGRSYNEQFF
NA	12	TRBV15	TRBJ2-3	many	TGTGCCACCAGCAGTCCCCGGGATACGCAGTATTTT	CATSSPRDTQYF
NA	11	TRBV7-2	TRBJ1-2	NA	TGTGCCAGCACAAGGACGGGAGACTACACCTTC	CASTRTGDYTF
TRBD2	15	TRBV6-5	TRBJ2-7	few	TGTGCCAGCAGTTACCTAGGGACTAGCGGGAGCGAGCAGTACTTC	CASSYLGTSGSEQYF
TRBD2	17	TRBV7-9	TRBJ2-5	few	TGTGCCAGCAGCCTAAGACTTACCAGCGGGGGGAGAGAGACCCAGTACTTC	CASSLRLTSGGRETQYF
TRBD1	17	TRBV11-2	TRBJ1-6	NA	TGTGCCAGCAGCTTCCTCGACAGGGCCCTCCGTAATTCACCCCTCCACTTT	CASSFLDRALRNSPLHF
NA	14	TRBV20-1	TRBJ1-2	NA	TGCAGTGCTAGTAGCGAGGGGACCGGCTATGGCTACACCTTC	CSASSEGTGYGYTF
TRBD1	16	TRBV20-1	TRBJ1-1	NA	TGCAGTGCCCGTCCCCCAGCCGGGACAGGGGACACTGAAGCTTTCTTT	CSARPPAGTGDTEAFF
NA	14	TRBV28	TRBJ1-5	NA	TGTGCCAGCAGTTTGCCAGGGGATAGTCAGCCCCAGCATTTT	CASSLPGDSQPQHF
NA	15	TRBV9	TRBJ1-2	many	TGTGCCAGCAGCGTAGAGGTGCATACTACCTATGGCTACACCTTC	CASSVEVHTTYGYTF
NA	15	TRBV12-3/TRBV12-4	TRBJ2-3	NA	TGTGCCAGCACGTCTGGGAATGCGGACGCAGATACGCAGTATTTT	CASTSGNADADTQYF
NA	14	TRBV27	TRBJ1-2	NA	TGTGCCAGCAGTTTAATGGGCAGGGACGATGGCTACACCTTC	CASSLMGRDDGYTF
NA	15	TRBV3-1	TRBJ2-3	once	TGTGCCAGCAGCCAAGGGACCCTGCCCACAGATACGCAGTATTTT	CASSQGTLPTDTQYF
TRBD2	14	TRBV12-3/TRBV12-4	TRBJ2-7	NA	TGTGCCAGCAGCAACCTAGCGGGGAGTAGCGAGCAGTACTTC	CASSNLAGSSEQYF
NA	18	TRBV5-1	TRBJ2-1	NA	TGCGCCAGCAGCTTACGGTCCTTCGAGGCTAGCTCGGGCAATGAGCAGTTCTTC	CASSLRSFEASSGNEQFF
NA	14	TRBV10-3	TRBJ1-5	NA	TGTGCCATCAGTGAGTTTACGGGTGACCAGCCCCAGCATTTT	CAISEFTGDQPQHF
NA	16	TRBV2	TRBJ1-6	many	TGTGCCAGCAGTCCCGTGTGGGGTAGAGTTAATTCACCCCTCCACTTT	CASSPVWGRVNSPLHF
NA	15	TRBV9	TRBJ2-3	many	TGTGCCAGCAGCGTAGACGGGGCTAGCACAGATACGCAGTATTTT	CASSVDGASTDTQYF
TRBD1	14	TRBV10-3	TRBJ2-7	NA	TGTGCCATCAGTGAGCGGGACAGGGACTACGAGCAGTACTTC	CAISERDRDYEQYF
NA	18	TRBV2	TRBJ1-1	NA	TGTGCCAGCAGTGCTAGAGATGCGGCCAGGGGAGGGGACACTGAAGCTTTCTTT	CASSARDAARGGDTEAFF
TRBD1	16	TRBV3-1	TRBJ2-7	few	TGTGCCAGCAGCCAACACGACAGGGCAGGGACCTACGAGCAGTACTTC	CASSQHDRAGTYEQYF
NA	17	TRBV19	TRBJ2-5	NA	TGTGCCAGTAGTATCTCCGGGGCAGGGATATACCAAGAGACCCAGTACTTC	CASSISGAGIYQETQYF